The 14 T cell receptor beta chains in this list originate from one sample, sequenced in a study of cytomegalovirus exposure and HLA in healthy donors. Primers: 60 Vbeta forward and 13 Jbeta reverse. Some clones are missing from TCRdb's copy, which holds only in-frame ones; the method was immunoSEQ multiplex PCR. There are about 110,000 clones in the sample; 65% to 75% occur only once, and about 4.9% lies in the top ten. Sequenced: PBMCs. These receptors came from a young man in good health and CMV-seropositive.

This clone was seen a few times. This chain links TRBV6-5 with TRBJ1-1; maybe TRBD1 (5 bases). CDR3 length equals 13 residues. The germline gives CDR1 MNHEY, CDR2 SVGAGI. V lost 7 bases to trimming and J lost 10 bases, with 19 bases between them. The CDR3 bases are TGTGCCAGCACTCGTACCGGCAGGGCCAGAGCTTTCTTT. Amino acids: CASTRTGRARAFF.

This clone was recorded only once. The CDR3 region is CASSLSLGLQETQYF. CDR3 DNA sequence: TGTGCCAGCAGTTTATCCTTGGGCCTCCAAGAGACCCAGTACTTC. The rearrangement links TRBV27 to TRBJ2-5; D gene unclear. Germline assignment: CDR1 MNHEY and CDR2 SMNVEV (reference sequence). V lost 0 bases and J 1 base, leaving 9 bases between the germline ends. The length of the CDR3 is 15 residues.

This clone has only one observation. This chain uses TRBV9 with TRBJ1-3; D possibly corresponds to TRBD1 (5 bases). V shed 4 bases and J shed 10 bases, with 12 bases lying between them. This CDR3 region has 12 residues. CDR1 and CDR2 (germline): SGDLS, YYNGEE. CDR3 bases: TGTGCCAGCAGCTCTCGGGGGGAAACCATATATTTT. It is translated as CASSSRGETIYF.

V gene TRBV11-2 combines with J gene TRBJ2-7; D is perhaps TRBD1 (6 bases). Germline V lookup: CDR1 SGHAT, CDR2 FQNNGV. The V gene lost 0 bases and the J gene lost 5 bases, with 14 bases spanning the gap. CDR3 length: 15 residues. CDR3 loop: CASSLESGTGNEQYF. DNA of the CDR3: TGTGCCAGCAGCTTAGAATCGGGCACAGGGAACGAGCAGTACTTC.

The chain employs TRBV13 and TRBJ2-7, with 9 bases matching TRBD1. The length of the CDR3 is 16 residues. Trimming at V came to 0 bases and at J to 3 bases, leaving 6 bases not matched to a gene. The germline V gene encodes CDR1 PRHDT and CDR2 FYEKMQ (reference sequence). The CDR3 is CASSLGLGTGIYEQYF. Written as DNA, the CDR3 is TGTGCCAGCAGCTTAGGGCTCGGGACAGGGATCTACGAGCAGTACTTC. The variable domain in full, completed from reference TRBV13 and TRBJ2-7, reads AAGVIQSPRHLIKEKRETATLKCYPIPRHDTVYWYQQGPGQDPQFLISFYEKMQSDKGSIPDRFSAQQFSDYHSELNMSSLELGDSALYFCASSLGLGTGIYEQYFGPGTRLTVT.

The chain recombines TRBV6-7 with TRBJ1-5; D is perhaps TRBD1 (5 bases). TRBV6-7 is treated as an ORF (open reading frame) with a function not yet certain. This CDR3 has 20 residues. Trimming took off 5 bases at V and 2 bases at J, with 28 bases between the two ends. The CDR3 spells CASSPSSDTSPIAGNQPQHF. The CDR3 DNA follows: TGTGCCAGCAGTCCAAGCTCGGACACAAGCCCGATCGCGGGCAATCAGCCCCAGCATTTT.

The chain employs TRBV28 and TRBJ1-2, with 9 bases that match TRBD1. Per germline, CDR1 MDHEN and CDR2 SYDVKM. The CDR3 extends over 15 amino acids. J lost 2 bases, V lost 8 bases, and 9 bases had no gene match. The CDR3 spells CASLRDREGNYGYTF. Written as DNA, the CDR3 is TGTGCCAGCCTCCGGGACAGGGAAGGAAACTATGGCTACACCTTC.

This clone has a handful of counts. The chain recombines TRBV28 with TRBJ1-3; no clear D gene. The V end was cut by 6 bases, the J end by 0 bases, with 12 bases between. This CDR3 comprises 15 residues. Germline CDR1 and CDR2: MDHEN and SYDVKM. CDR3 loop: CASRADRGSGNTIYF. CDR3 sequence (DNA): TGTGCCAGCAGGGCCGACCGGGGCTCTGGAAACACCATATATTTT.

The V call is TRBV7-6, the J call TRBJ2-5, with a weak D call TRBD2 (6 bases). V gave up 4 bases and J gave up 5 bases, with 20 bases separating them. The V gene's germline CDR1 is SGHVS and CDR2 FNYEAQ. This CDR3 has 16 residues. The CDR3 reads CASSSLAGRFRETQYF. CDR3 coding DNA: TGTGCCAGCAGCTCCCTGGCGGGGCGCTTTAGGGAGACCCAGTACTTC.

The chain couples TRBV4-2 to TRBJ2-5, with D possibly being TRBD2 (5 bases). There are 14 residues in the CDR3. Germline assignment: CDR1 LGHNA and CDR2 YNFKEQ. The V and J ends lost 1 base and 7 bases respectively, with 13 bases between them. The CDR3 DNA reads as TGTGCCAGCAGCCAAGGCGCTAGAGAGGGGACCCAGTACTTC. This gives the protein CASSQGAREGTQYF.

There are a few counts of this clone. CDR3 amino acids: CASSQDWGAPGANVLTF. CDR3 bases: TGCGCCAGCAGCCAAGATTGGGGAGCGCCTGGGGCCAACGTCCTGACTTTC. The chain couples TRBV4-3 to TRBJ2-6; possibly TRBD2 for D (5 bases). The V end was cut by 0 bases, the J end by 2 bases, with 11 bases between. CDR1 LGHNA and CDR2 YSLEER come from the germline V gene. The CDR3 runs to 17 residues.

This clone was observed a few times. The rearrangement links TRBV7-8 to TRBJ1-4; D remains unclear. Germline CDR1 reads SGHVS; CDR2 reads FQNEAQ. The CDR3 runs 14 residues. Trimming took 5 bases from V and 0 from J, leaving 7 bases between them. CDR3 sequence: CASSGGTTNEKLFF. Written as DNA, the CDR3 is TGTGCCAGCAGCGGCGGGACAACTAATGAAAAACTGTTTTTT.

The rearrangement uses TRBV2 and TRBJ2-5; 14 nucleotides align to TRBD2. V shed 7 bases and J 5 bases; nucleotides not matched to a gene: 3. The CDR3 is 14 amino acids. Germline CDR1 and CDR2: SNHLY and FYNNEI. As DNA, the CDR3 is TGTGCCAGCAAAAGACTAGCGGGAGGGGAGACCCAGTACTTC. Amino acids: CASKRLAGGETQYF.

The chain carries TRBV19 and TRBJ2-1; 7 bases align to TRBD1. Germline trimming cut 8 bases from V and 0 bases from J; bases unmatched to any gene: 4. CDR1 and CDR2 (germline): LNHDA, SQIVND (reference sequence). The CDR3 covers 14 residues. CDR3 loop: CASQDRDSYNEQFF. CDR3 nucleotides: TGTGCCAGTCAAGACAGGGACTCCTACAATGAGCAGTTCTTC.